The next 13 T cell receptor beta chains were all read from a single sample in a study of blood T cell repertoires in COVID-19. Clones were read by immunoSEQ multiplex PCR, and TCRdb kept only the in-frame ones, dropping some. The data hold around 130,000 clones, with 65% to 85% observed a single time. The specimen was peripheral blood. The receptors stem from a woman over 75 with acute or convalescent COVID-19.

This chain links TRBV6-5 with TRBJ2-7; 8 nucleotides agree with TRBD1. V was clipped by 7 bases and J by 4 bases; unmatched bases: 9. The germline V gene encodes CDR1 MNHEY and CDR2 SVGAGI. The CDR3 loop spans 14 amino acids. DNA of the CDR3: TGTGCCAGCACTGCAGGACAGGGCTCTTACGAGCAGTACTTC. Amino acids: CASTAGQGSYEQYF.

The CDR3, as DNA: TGTGCCAGTAGCTATACTAGCGGGGACTGGGAGACCCAGTACTTC. Translated, it gives CASSYTSGDWETQYF. This rearrangement joins TRBV6-6 to TRBJ2-5; 10 positions agree with TRBD2. J lost 5 bases, V lost 9 bases, and 12 bases had no gene match. This CDR3 region has 15 residues. Per the germline V gene, CDR1 is MNHNY and CDR2 is SVGAGI (reference sequence).

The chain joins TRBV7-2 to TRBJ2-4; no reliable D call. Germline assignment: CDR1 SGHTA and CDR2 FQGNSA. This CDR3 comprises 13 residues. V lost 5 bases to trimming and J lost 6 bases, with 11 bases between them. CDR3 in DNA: TGTGCCAGCAGCCCCCGCGCCCTAAACATTCAGTACTTC. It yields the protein CASSPRALNIQYF.

DNA for the CDR3: TGTGCCAGCAGCCCCTACTTGATCGAGACCCAGTACTTC. Its protein product is CASSPYLIETQYF. The chain uses TRBV12-1 and TRBJ2-5; the table's TRBD2 call for D was not verified on the DNA. TRBV12-1 is marked as a pseudogene. The CDR3 totals 13 residues.

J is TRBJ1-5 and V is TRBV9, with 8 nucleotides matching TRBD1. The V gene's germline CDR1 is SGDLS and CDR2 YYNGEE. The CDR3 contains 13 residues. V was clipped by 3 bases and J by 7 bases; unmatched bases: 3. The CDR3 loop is CASSATGVQPQHF. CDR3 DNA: TGTGCCAGCAGCGCGACAGGGGTGCAGCCCCAGCATTTT.

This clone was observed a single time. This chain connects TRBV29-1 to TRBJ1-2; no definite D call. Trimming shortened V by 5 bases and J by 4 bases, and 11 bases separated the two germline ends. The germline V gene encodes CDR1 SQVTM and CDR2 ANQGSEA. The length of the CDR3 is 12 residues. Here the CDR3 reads CSVQALGYGYTF. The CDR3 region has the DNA TGCAGCGTTCAGGCCCTGGGCTATGGCTACACCTTC.

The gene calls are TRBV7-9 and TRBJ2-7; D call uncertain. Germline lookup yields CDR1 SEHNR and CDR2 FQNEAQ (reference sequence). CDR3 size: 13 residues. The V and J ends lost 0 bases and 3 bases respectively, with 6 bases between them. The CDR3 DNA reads TGTGCCAGCAGCTTAGCGCTCGGCTACGAGCAGTACTTC. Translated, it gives CASSLALGYEQYF.

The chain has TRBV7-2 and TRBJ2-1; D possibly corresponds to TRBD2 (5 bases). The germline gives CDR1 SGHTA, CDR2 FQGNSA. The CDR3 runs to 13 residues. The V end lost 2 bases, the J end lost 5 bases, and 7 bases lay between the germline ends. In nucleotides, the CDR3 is TGTGCCAGCAGCTTAATGACTAACAATGAGCAGTTCTTC. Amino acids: CASSLMTNNEQFF.

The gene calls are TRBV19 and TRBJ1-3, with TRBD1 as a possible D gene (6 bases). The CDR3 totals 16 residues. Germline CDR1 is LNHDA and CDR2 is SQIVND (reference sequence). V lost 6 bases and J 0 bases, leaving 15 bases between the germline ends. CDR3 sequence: CASRTSGVSSGNTIYF. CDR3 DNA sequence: TGTGCCAGTAGGACCTCAGGGGTTAGCTCTGGAAACACCATATATTTT. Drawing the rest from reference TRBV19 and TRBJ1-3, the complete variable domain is DGGITQSPKYLFRKEGQNVTLSCEQNLNHDAMYWYRQDPGQGLRLIYYSQIVNDFQKGDIAEGYSVSREKKESFPLTVTSAQKNPTAFYLCASRTSGVSSGNTIYFGEGSWLTVV.

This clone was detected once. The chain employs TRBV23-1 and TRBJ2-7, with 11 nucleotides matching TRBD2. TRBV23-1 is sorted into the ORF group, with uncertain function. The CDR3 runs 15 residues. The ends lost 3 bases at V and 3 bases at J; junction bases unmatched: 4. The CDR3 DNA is TGCGCCAGCAGTCAGGGGACTAGCGGTGTCTACGAGCAGTACTTC. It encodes CASSQGTSGVYEQYF.

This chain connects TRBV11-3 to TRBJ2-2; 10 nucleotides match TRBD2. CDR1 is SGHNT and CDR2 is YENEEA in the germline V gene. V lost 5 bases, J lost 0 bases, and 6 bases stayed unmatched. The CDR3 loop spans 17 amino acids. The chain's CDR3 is CASSLGTSAANTGELFF. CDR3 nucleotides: TGTGCCAGCAGCCTAGGGACTAGCGCCGCGAACACCGGGGAGCTGTTTTTT.

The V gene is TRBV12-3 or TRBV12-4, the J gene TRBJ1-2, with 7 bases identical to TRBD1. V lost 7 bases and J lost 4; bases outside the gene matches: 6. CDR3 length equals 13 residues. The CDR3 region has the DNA TGTGCCAGCAATCTCGGGACAGCCTATGGCTACACCTTC. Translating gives CASNLGTAYGYTF.

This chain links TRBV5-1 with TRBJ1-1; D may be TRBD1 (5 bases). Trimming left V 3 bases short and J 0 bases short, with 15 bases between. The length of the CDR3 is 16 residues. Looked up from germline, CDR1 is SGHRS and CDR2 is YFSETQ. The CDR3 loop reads CASSSGRRGVNTEAFF. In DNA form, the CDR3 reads TGCGCCAGCAGCTCGGGGAGGAGGGGAGTGAACACTGAAGCTTTCTTT.